This T cell receptor (beta chain) was obtained from a study of T-cell memory formation after mild COVID-19. Study background: TCR clusters were mostly donor specific.

TCRdb called the 5' RACE reads again in MiXCR, with one record for every CDR3 protein. Found here are fewer than 700,000 distinct CDR3 sequences, approximately 18% of them singletons; the top ten hold approximately 12%. With regard to this clonotype: Its antigen remains unidentified.

V lost 5 bases to trimming and J lost 4 bases, with 9 bases between them. The CDR3 runs to 12 residues. General study results and limits: Some clones that responded were present in memory (sampled pre-infection), which suggests cross-reactive memory joined. Of the contracting clones, CD4+ ones lay mainly in CM and EM, and CD8+ ones in EMRA.

The sequenced material came from PBMCs or a T cell subset sorted from them (not recorded which). This rearrangement joins TRBV12-3 or TRBV12-4 to TRBJ2-7; unclear D gene. This sequence was found in an adult woman who had mild COVID-19 (a few samples of this study predate the infection). Cell type and time point are not known. CDR3 bases: TGTGCCAGCAGTCCTAACTATTACGAGCAGTACTTC. It specifies CASSPNYYEQYF.